The entry that follows covers one T cell receptor beta chain sequence. Antigen: not known. The CDR3 is 13 residues long. Trimming stripped 4 bases from V and 7 bases from J, with 11 bases between. From germline, CDR1 is SGDLS and CDR2 YYNGEE. TCRdb ran MiXCR on the reads and lists one entry per CDR3 protein. Of about 500,000 distinct CDR3 sequences in the sample, about 33% were seen once. The data were obtained in a study of T cell repertoires in cytomegalovirus infection. Across the whole study: CMV epitopes used comprised recently identified HLA-C-restricted ones and well-studied HLA-B-restricted ones. Both CMV infection and a matching HLA type were indicated by public TCR beta signatures. Broader study findings: Based on cumulative public TCR beta family frequency, carriers of CMV plus the relevant HLA were identified. It was HLA-C-restricted CMV-specific TCR beta clonotypes that dominated the response ex vivo.

The genes are TRBV9 and TRBJ2-2; D is unresolved. This specimen was cultured PBMCs, taken from culture after CMV antigen stimulation. This receptor was taken from a human donor in good health (CMV status not recorded). Some clones in this sample may be carry-over from other donors' samples. This CDR3 is CASSQIELGELFF. The CDR3, as DNA: TGTGCCAGCAGCCAAATCGAGCTCGGGGAGCTGTTTTTT.